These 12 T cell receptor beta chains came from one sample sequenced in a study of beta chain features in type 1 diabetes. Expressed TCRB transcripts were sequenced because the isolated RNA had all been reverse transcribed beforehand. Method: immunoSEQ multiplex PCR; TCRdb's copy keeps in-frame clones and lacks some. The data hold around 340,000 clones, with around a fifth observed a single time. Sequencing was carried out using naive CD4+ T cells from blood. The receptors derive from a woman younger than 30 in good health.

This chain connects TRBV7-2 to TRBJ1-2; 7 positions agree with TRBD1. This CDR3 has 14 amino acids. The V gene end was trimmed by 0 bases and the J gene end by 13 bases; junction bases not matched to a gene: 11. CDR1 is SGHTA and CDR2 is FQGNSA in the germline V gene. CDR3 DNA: TGTGCCAGCAGCTTAGCCCCCTCAAAGACAGGGAGCACCTTC. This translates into CASSLAPSKTGSTF.

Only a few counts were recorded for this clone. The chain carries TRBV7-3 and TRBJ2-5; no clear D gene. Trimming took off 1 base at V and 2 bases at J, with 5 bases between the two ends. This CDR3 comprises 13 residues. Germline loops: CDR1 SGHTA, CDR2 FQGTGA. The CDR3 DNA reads TGTGCCAGCAGCTTAAGGCAGCAAGAGACCCAGTACTTC. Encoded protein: CASSLRQQETQYF.

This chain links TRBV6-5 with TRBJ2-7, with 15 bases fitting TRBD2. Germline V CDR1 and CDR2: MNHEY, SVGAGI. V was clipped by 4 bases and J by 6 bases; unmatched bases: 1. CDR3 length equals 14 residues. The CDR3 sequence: CASSWTSGRVEQYF. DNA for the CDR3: TGTGCCAGCAGTTGGACTAGCGGGAGGGTCGAGCAGTACTTC.

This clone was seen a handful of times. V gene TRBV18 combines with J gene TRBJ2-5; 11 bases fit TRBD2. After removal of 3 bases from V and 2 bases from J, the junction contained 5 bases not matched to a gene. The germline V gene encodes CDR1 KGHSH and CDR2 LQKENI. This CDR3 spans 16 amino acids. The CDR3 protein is CASSPTSGTLQETQYF. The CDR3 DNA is TGTGCCAGCTCACCGACTAGCGGGACATTACAAGAGACCCAGTACTTC.

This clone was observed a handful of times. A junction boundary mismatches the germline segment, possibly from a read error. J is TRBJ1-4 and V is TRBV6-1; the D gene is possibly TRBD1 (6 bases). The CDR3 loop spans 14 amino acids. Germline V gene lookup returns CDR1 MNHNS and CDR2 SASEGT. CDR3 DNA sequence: TGTGCCAGCAGGGAAGACAGGATCGCGGAAAAACTGTTTTTT. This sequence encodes CASREDRIAEKLFF.

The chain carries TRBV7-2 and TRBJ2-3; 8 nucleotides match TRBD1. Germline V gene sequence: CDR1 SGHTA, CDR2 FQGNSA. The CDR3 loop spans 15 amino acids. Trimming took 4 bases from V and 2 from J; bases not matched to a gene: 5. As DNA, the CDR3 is TGTGCCAGCAGCTCCACAGGGGGGACCACAGATACGCAGTATTTT. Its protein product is CASSSTGGTTDTQYF.

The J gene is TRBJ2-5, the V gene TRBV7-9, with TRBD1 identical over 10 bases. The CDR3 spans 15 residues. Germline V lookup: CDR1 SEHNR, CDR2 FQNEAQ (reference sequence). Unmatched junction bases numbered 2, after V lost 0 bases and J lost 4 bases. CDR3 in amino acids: CASSLAGDRGETQYF. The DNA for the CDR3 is TGTGCCAGCAGCTTAGCGGGGGACAGGGGAGAGACCCAGTACTTC.

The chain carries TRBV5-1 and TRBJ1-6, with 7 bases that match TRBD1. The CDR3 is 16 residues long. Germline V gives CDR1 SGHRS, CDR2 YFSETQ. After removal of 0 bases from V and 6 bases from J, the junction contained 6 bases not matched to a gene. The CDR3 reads CASSLVYRGLNSPLHF. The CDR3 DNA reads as TGCGCCAGCAGCTTGGTCTACAGGGGCCTTAATTCACCCCTCCACTTT.

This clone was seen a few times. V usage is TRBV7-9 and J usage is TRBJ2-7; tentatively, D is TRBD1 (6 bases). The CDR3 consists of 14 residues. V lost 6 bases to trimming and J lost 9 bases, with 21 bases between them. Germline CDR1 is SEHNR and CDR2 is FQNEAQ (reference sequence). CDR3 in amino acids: CASRKDREGVGQYF. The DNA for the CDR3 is TGTGCCAGCAGAAAGGACAGAGAGGGAGTAGGGCAGTACTTC.

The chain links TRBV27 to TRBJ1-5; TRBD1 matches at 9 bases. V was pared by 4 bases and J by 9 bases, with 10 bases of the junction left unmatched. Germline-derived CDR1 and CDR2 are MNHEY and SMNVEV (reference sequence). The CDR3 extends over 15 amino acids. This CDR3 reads CASSSGQGLIGPQHF. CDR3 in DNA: TGTGCCAGCAGTTCCGGACAGGGGCTGATTGGGCCCCAGCATTTT.

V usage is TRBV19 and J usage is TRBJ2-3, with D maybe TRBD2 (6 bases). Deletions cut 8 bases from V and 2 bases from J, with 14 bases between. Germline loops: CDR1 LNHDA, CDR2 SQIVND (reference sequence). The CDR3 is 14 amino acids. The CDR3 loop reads CASAGRPPTDTQYF. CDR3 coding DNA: TGTGCCAGTGCGGGACGGCCCCCCACAGATACGCAGTATTTT.

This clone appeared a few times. The CDR3 DNA sequence: TGCGCCAGCAGCCAAGAAGAGGGCGTTAACTATGGCTACACCTTC. Protein: CASSQEEGVNYGYTF. The V gene is TRBV4-3, the J gene TRBJ1-2; D not certain. The germline CDR1 and CDR2 sequences are LGHNA and YSLEER. V gave up 0 bases and J gave up 1 base, with 9 bases separating them. The CDR3 contains 15 residues.